These 2 T cell receptor beta chains originate from one sample sequenced in a study of PD-1 blockade in classical Hodgkin lymphoma. Sequencing used immunoSEQ multiplex PCR; TCRdb keeps in-frame clones, though not all of them. Of more than 30,000 clones in the sample, 65% to 90% were seen once. The patients all showed relapse after autologous stem cell transplantation, while their brentuximab vedotin exposure varied. Sequencing was performed on peripheral blood mononuclear cells (PBMCs), taken at baseline. Every receptor here comes from a human donor with classical Hodgkin lymphoma.

This clone was counted a single time. In nucleotides, the CDR3 is TGCGCCAGCAGCCTTGGGACTAGCTCTCAGGGGGAGCTGTTTTTT. It translates to CASSLGTSSQGELFF. The rearrangement uses TRBV5-1 and TRBJ2-2; 9 nucleotides match TRBD2. The germline CDR1 and CDR2 sequences are SGHRS and YFSETQ. The CDR3 totals 15 residues. V was pared by 4 bases and J by 8 bases, with 9 bases of the junction left unmatched.

In this sample, this clone turned up once. CDR3 nucleotide sequence: TGTGCCAGCAGTTATAAGGTTACAGGGGCATTTCGGACTTTCTTT. It specifies CASSYKVTGAFRTFF. The chain has TRBV6-5 and TRBJ1-1; 7 bases align to TRBD1. CDR1 and CDR2 from the germline V gene are MNHEY and SVGAGI. The CDR3 has 15 residues. V trimming: 3 bases; J trimming: 12 bases; junction bases outside the gene matches: 16.